Below, 2 T cell receptor beta chains from the same sample are listed, as sequenced in a study of shared clonotypes between healthy human individuals. The protocol was immunoSEQ multiplex PCR, while the TCRdb copy is restricted to in-frame clones and leaves out a portion. The table records around 450,000 clones, 70% to 80% of them present only once. The sequenced material came from PBMCs. The receptors shown here come from a woman between 40 and 50 years old in good health. Some clones in this sample may be carry-over from other donors' samples.

The rearrangement uses TRBV5-4 and TRBJ2-1; possibly TRBD2 for D (5 bases). V was shortened by 1 base and J by 0 bases, with 8 bases between the two germline ends. Per germline, CDR1 SGHNT and CDR2 YYREEE (reference sequence). This CDR3 contains 15 residues. The chain's CDR3 is CASSLPGSSYNEQFF. Here the CDR3 DNA reads TGTGCCAGCAGCTTGCCTGGGAGCTCCTACAATGAGCAGTTCTTC.

Remarks on this clone: At the DNA level, this CDR3 is encoded by other sequences in the same sample as well. This chain connects TRBV7-2 to TRBJ1-5; D gene unclear. CDR3 size: 13 residues. Trimming removed 3 bases at V and 4 bases at J, with 7 bases between. Per germline, CDR1 SGHTA and CDR2 FQGNSA. This CDR3 is CASSLDGNQPQHF. Here the CDR3 DNA reads TGTGCCAGCAGCTTGGACGGTAATCAGCCCCAGCATTTT. The entire variable domain, with the rest obtained from reference TRBV7-2 and TRBJ1-5, is as follows: GAGVSQSPSNKVTEKGKDVELRCDPISGHTALYWYRQSLGQGLEFLIYFQGNSAPDKSGLPSDRFSAERTGGSVSTLTIQRTQQEDSAVYLCASSLDGNQPQHFGDGTRLSIL.